Listed below are T cell receptor beta chains from one sample, sequenced in a study of blood T cell repertoires in COVID-19. Clones were sequenced by immunoSEQ multiplex PCR, and TCRdb holds only the in-frame ones, with some missing. The profile shows some 94,000 clones, around 72% of them singletons. Sequenced material: peripheral blood. The receptors were sampled from a woman aged 55 to 70 in a cohort sampled during active or convalescent COVID-19. The CDR3 runs from the conserved cysteine through the conserved F or W. Each record gives: D gene, J gene, V gene, clone size, CDR3 protein, CDR3 DNA. D genes are given only for firm matches. A row's size may be missing; if present it is once, few, many or a size class.

D: NA
J: TRBJ2-3
V: TRBV2
size: NA
CDR3: CASSELKGGALSTDTQYF
DNA: TGTGCCAGCAGTGAATTGAAGGGGGGGGCGCTTAGCACAGATACGCAGTATTTT

D: NA
J: TRBJ2-6
V: TRBV27
size: NA
CDR3: CASRTQGEGAGANVLTF
DNA: TGTGCCAGCAGAACACAGGGGGAGGGTGCTGGGGCCAACGTCCTGACTTTC

D: TRBD1
J: TRBJ2-1
V: TRBV7-8
size: few
CDR3: CASSGGQASSYNEQFF
DNA: TGTGCCAGCAGCGGGGGACAGGCGAGCTCCTACAATGAGCAGTTCTTC

D: NA
J: TRBJ1-1
V: TRBV6-5
size: NA
CDR3: CASTQSHPGPEAFF
DNA: TGTGCCAGCACTCAATCCCATCCTGGGCCTGAAGCTTTCTTT

D: NA
J: TRBJ1-6
V: TRBV7-2
size: NA
CDR3: CASSFRAANSPLHF
DNA: TGTGCCAGCAGCTTCAGGGCCGCCAATTCACCCCTCCACTTT

D: TRBD1
J: TRBJ2-7
V: TRBV5-1
size: NA
CDR3: CASSGDRAREQYF
DNA: TGCGCCAGCAGCGGGGACAGGGCTCGGGAGCAGTACTTC

D: TRBD2
J: TRBJ2-3
V: TRBV5-4
size: NA
CDR3: CASSRIMSGGADTQYF
DNA: TGTGCCAGCAGCCGTATTATGAGCGGGGGAGCAGATACGCAGTATTTT

D: TRBD1
J: TRBJ2-3
V: TRBV2
size: NA
CDR3: CASRGGTGLFTSTDTQYF
DNA: TGTGCCAGCAGGGGTGGGACAGGACTGTTCACTAGCACAGATACGCAGTATTTT

D: NA
J: TRBJ1-6
V: TRBV6-5
size: NA
CDR3: CASNPGSYNSPLHF
DNA: TGTGCCAGCAACCCGGGCTCCTATAATTCACCCCTCCACTTT

D: NA
J: TRBJ1-5
V: TRBV29-1
size: NA
CDR3: CSVLLGAGQPQHF
DNA: TGCAGCGTGCTCTTGGGGGCAGGTCAGCCCCAGCATTTT

D: NA
J: TRBJ1-5
V: TRBV2
size: NA
CDR3: CASSEGGTFQPQHF
DNA: TGTGCCAGCAGTGAAGGGGGCACTTTCCAGCCCCAGCATTTT

D: NA
J: TRBJ1-1
V: TRBV7-9
size: few
CDR3: CASSLVSGLNTEAFF
DNA: TGTGCCAGCAGCTTAGTATCAGGGCTGAACACTGAAGCTTTCTTT

D: TRBD2
J: TRBJ2-3
V: TRBV6-2/TRBV6-3
size: NA
CDR3: CASSSGLTPPFTDTQYF
DNA: TGTGCCAGCAGTTCGGGACTAACCCCACCTTTCACAGATACGCAGTATTTT

D: TRBD1
J: TRBJ1-5
V: TRBV5-8
size: NA
CDR3: CASSWPGQGGLYQPQHF
DNA: TGTGCCAGCAGCTGGCCCGGACAGGGCGGACTTTATCAGCCCCAGCATTTT

D: NA
J: TRBJ1-6
V: TRBV5-6
size: NA
CDR3: CASSSIVYNSPLHF
DNA: TGTGCCAGCAGCTCCATAGTATATAATTCACCCCTCCACTTT

D: TRBD2
J: TRBJ2-1
V: TRBV7-9
size: NA
CDR3: CASSLGTSGGSYNEQFF
DNA: TGTGCCAGCAGCCTCGGGACTAGCGGGGGGTCCTACAATGAGCAGTTCTTC

D: NA
J: TRBJ2-7
V: TRBV5-8
size: medium-sized
CDR3: CASSLFRESYEQYF
DNA: TGTGCCAGCAGCTTGTTTCGGGAGTCCTACGAGCAGTACTTC

D: NA
J: TRBJ1-5
V: TRBV19
size: NA
CDR3: CASSMEGVNQPQHF
DNA: TGTGCCAGTAGTATGGAAGGGGTCAATCAGCCCCAGCATTTT

D: NA
J: TRBJ2-1
V: TRBV14
size: NA
CDR3: CASSPLPPYNEQFF
DNA: TGTGCCAGCAGCCCCCTCCCCCCCTACAATGAGCAGTTCTTC

D: NA
J: TRBJ1-3
V: TRBV7-9
size: NA
CDR3: CASSLEPGNTIYF
DNA: TGTGCCAGCAGCTTAGAGCCGGGAAACACCATATATTTT

D: TRBD2
J: TRBJ2-1
V: TRBV6-5
size: NA
CDR3: CASSIRLAAYNEQFF
DNA: TGTGCCAGCAGTATCCGACTAGCGGCCTACAATGAGCAGTTCTTC

D: NA
J: TRBJ1-1
V: TRBV5-4
size: NA
CDR3: CASSLRTGTNTEAFF
DNA: TGTGCCAGCAGCCTACGAACAGGGACGAACACTGAAGCTTTCTTT

D: TRBD1
J: TRBJ1-5
V: TRBV25-1
size: few
CDR3: CASSGPGGNQPQHF
DNA: TGTGCCAGCAGTGGCCCAGGGGGGAATCAGCCCCAGCATTTT

D: TRBD1
J: TRBJ1-5
V: TRBV5-1
size: many
CDR3: CASSETGGNQPQHF
DNA: TGCGCCAGCAGCGAGACAGGGGGCAATCAGCCCCAGCATTTT

D: NA
J: TRBJ2-2
V: TRBV27
size: NA
CDR3: CASSYQGPGELFF
DNA: TGTGCCAGCAGTTACCAGGGGCCCGGGGAGCTGTTTTTT

D: NA
J: TRBJ2-7
V: TRBV4-2
size: NA
CDR3: CASSQEIAGAGYEQYF
DNA: TGTGCCAGCAGCCAAGAAATCGCGGGGGCGGGATACGAGCAGTACTTC

D: NA
J: TRBJ2-2
V: TRBV5-6
size: NA
CDR3: CASSLLEGGTVGELFF
DNA: TGTGCCAGCAGCTTGCTGGAGGGGGGGACCGTCGGGGAGCTGTTTTTT

D: TRBD2
J: TRBJ2-1
V: TRBV9
size: NA
CDR3: CASSVVGGGAGGEQFF
DNA: TGTGCCAGCAGCGTAGTGGGCGGGGGAGCCGGTGGAGAGCAGTTCTTC

D: TRBD1
J: TRBJ2-3
V: TRBV5-1
size: NA
CDR3: CASREGWGQGAFGTDTQYF
DNA: TGCGCCAGCCGGGAGGGATGGGGACAGGGGGCCTTTGGTACAGATACGCAGTATTTT

D: NA
J: TRBJ1-2
V: TRBV29-1
size: NA
CDR3: CSVGSSGGGYTF
DNA: TGCAGCGTTGGGTCCTCCGGGGGTGGCTACACCTTC

D: NA
J: TRBJ2-3
V: TRBV14
size: NA
CDR3: CASSPVTPDVGGKGSTDTQYF
DNA: TGTGCCAGCAGCCCAGTCACACCCGACGTGGGGGGAAAGGGGAGCACAGATACGCAGTATTTT

D: NA
J: TRBJ2-6
V: TRBV7-8
size: NA
CDR3: CASSPEVSNVLTF
DNA: TGTGCCAGCAGCCCAGAAGTATCCAACGTCCTGACTTTC